A selection of T cell receptor beta chains follows, all from one sample in a study of early T cells in non-severe SARS-CoV-2 infection. TCRdb called the 5' RACE reads again in MiXCR, with one record for every CDR3 protein. The data hold roughly 76,000 distinct CDR3 sequences, with more than 9% observed a single time. Sequenced: whole blood. The receptors originated from an adult who was a healthcare worker with PCR-confirmed SARS-CoV-2 infection or an uninfected control (not recorded which). The CDR3 runs from the conserved cysteine through the conserved F or W. A D gene is named only where the DNA matches it firmly. Expanded clones are given a class, and other clones once, few, many or no size at all.

.	TRBJ1-2	TRBV3-1	many	CASSPVDSPLGYGYTF	TGTGCCAGCAGCCCAGTCGACAGCCCTCTCGGCTATGGCTACACCTTC
.	TRBJ1-1	TRBV29-1	many	CSVSLQGNTEAFF	TGCAGCGTTTCCTTACAGGGGAACACTGAAGCTTTCTTT
.	TRBJ2-6	TRBV25-1	.	CASSAGANVLTF	TGTGCCAGCAGTGCTGGGGCCAACGTCCTGACTTTC
.	TRBJ1-2	TRBV20-1	.	CSATEYGYTF	TGCAGTGCTACAGAGTATGGCTACACCTTC
TRBD2	TRBJ2-3	TRBV7-9	.	CASSYGTSGDTDTQYF	TGTGCCAGCAGCTACGGGACTAGCGGCGACACAGATACGCAGTATTTT
.	TRBJ1-5	TRBV19	many	CASSAQGAIRNQPQHF	TGTGCCAGTAGTGCGCAGGGAGCGATCCGCAATCAGCCCCAGCATTTT
.	TRBJ2-7	TRBV21-1	.	CANLGDEQYF	TGTGCCAATCTGGGGGACGAGCAGTACTTC
TRBD1	TRBJ1-1	TRBV3-1	.	CASSPGQGGMNTEAFF	TGTGCCAGCAGCCCTGGACAGGGTGGCATGAACACTGAAGCTTTCTTT
.	TRBJ2-4	TRBV28	.	CASSFPQETQNIQYF	TGTGCCAGCAGTTTTCCTCAGGAGACCCAAAACATTCAGTACTTC
TRBD1	TRBJ1-4	TRBV20-1	.	CSAPLTGEGKLFF	TGCAGTGCTCCTTTGACAGGGGAGGGAAAACTGTTTTTT
.	TRBJ2-1	TRBV11-2	many	CASSRGRRAITNEQFF	TGTGCCAGCAGTAGGGGTAGGAGGGCCATTACGAATGAGCAGTTCTTC
.	TRBJ1-6	TRBV27	once	CASSLWGRGSYNSPLHF	TGTGCCAGCAGTTTGTGGGGGCGGGGCTCCTATAATTCACCCCTCCACTTT
TRBD2	TRBJ2-3	TRBV7-9	many	CASSTRLAGGGDTQYF	TGTGCCAGCAGCACTCGACTAGCGGGAGGGGGAGATACGCAGTATTTT
TRBD1	TRBJ2-3	TRBV12-3/TRBV12-4	many	CASSWGQVADTQYF	TGTGCCAGCAGTTGGGGACAGGTCGCAGATACGCAGTATTTT
.	TRBJ2-7	TRBV20-1	many	CSAASGSSSYEQYF	TGCAGTGCTGCCTCCGGCTCAAGCTCCTACGAGCAGTACTTC
.	TRBJ2-3	TRBV27	many	CASSSLYTQYF	TGTGCCAGCAGTTCCCTATATACGCAGTATTTT
TRBD2	TRBJ2-1	TRBV28	.	CASTEREFNEQFF	TGTGCCAGCACCGAGCGGGAGTTCAATGAGCAGTTCTTC
.	TRBJ1-2	TRBV30	many	CAWAPGGPDYGYTF	TGTGCCTGGGCCCCTGGGGGACCTGACTATGGCTACACCTTC
.	TRBJ2-3	TRBV20-1	many	CSASPRALGDTQYF	TGCAGTGCTAGCCCTAGGGCCCTAGGAGATACGCAGTATTTT
TRBD2	TRBJ2-1	TRBV29-1	.	CSVVGTNNEQFF	TGCAGCGTTGTTGGGACTAACAATGAGCAGTTCTTC
.	TRBJ2-1	TRBV7-2	few	CASSLAPSGRSGNEQFF	TGTGCCAGCAGCTTAGCCCCGTCCGGGCGGAGCGGTAATGAGCAGTTCTTC
TRBD1	TRBJ1-1	TRBV24-1	.	CATRQQGYTEAFF	TGTGCCACCAGGCAACAGGGGTACACTGAAGCTTTCTTT
TRBD1	TRBJ2-2	TRBV4-1	.	CASSPRTTGVDTGELFF	TGCGCCAGCAGCCCAAGAACCACAGGGGTAGACACCGGGGAGCTGTTTTTT
TRBD2	TRBJ2-1	TRBV19	many	CASSRTPGTRGSNEQFF	TGTGCCAGTAGTAGAACACCCGGGACTAGGGGTTCCAATGAGCAGTTCTTC
.	TRBJ2-1	TRBV20-1	many	CSAASGTTLNEQFF	TGCAGTGCCGCCTCTGGGACCACACTCAATGAGCAGTTCTTC
TRBD2	TRBJ2-2	TRBV20-1	.	CSARPDRLAGDTGELFF	TGCAGTGCTAGACCGGATCGACTAGCGGGAGACACCGGGGAGCTGTTTTTT
TRBD1	TRBJ1-4	TRBV29-1	many	CSVAHRQGNEKLFF	TGCAGCGTTGCTCACAGACAGGGGAATGAAAAACTGTTTTTT
TRBD2	TRBJ2-7	TRBV18	few	CASSPGGTRIYEQYF	TGTGCCAGCTCCCCAGGCGGGACTAGGATCTACGAGCAGTACTTC
.	TRBJ2-7	TRBV9	.	CASSSGRIPTEQYF	TGTGCCAGCAGCTCGGGACGGATTCCTACGGAGCAGTACTTC
.	TRBJ2-3	TRBV5-6	many	CASSSYSADTQYF	TGTGCCAGCAGCTCCTACAGTGCAGATACGCAGTATTTT
.	TRBJ2-7	TRBV6-1	.	CASNVPDRGGYEQYF	TGTGCCAGCAATGTACCGGACAGAGGGGGGTACGAGCAGTACTTC
.	TRBJ2-6	TRBV9	many	CASSQSEGANVLTF	TGTGCCAGCAGCCAGAGCGAGGGGGCCAACGTCCTGACTTTC
.	TRBJ2-7	TRBV29-1	few	CSVGRSSYEQYF	TGCAGCGTTGGACGGTCCTCCTACGAGCAGTACTTC
TRBD1	TRBJ1-1	TRBV13	few	CASRGGGSGTEAFF	TGTGCCAGCCGAGGAGGGGGCTCAGGAACTGAAGCTTTCTTT
.	TRBJ1-2	TRBV12-3/TRBV12-4	.	CASSLARVAGYTF	TGTGCCAGCAGTTTAGCAAGGGTCGCTGGCTACACCTTC
.	TRBJ1-3	TRBV18	many	CASSLSGTTGNTIYF	TGTGCCAGCTCACTGAGCGGGACAACTGGAAACACCATATATTTT
.	TRBJ2-2	TRBV27	many	CASLPWGGGNTGELFF	TGTGCCAGCCTTCCTTGGGGGGGCGGAAACACCGGGGAGCTGTTTTTT
TRBD1	TRBJ2-1	TRBV11-2	many	CASSSQTGVGYNEQFF	TGTGCCAGCAGCTCACAGACAGGGGTGGGATACAATGAGCAGTTCTTC
TRBD1	TRBJ2-7	TRBV6-5	.	CASSRDRGPWGEQYF	TGTGCCAGCAGCCGCGACAGGGGCCCTTGGGGCGAGCAGTACTTC
.	TRBJ2-5	TRBV5-4	few	CASSSYGTFPPETQYF	TGTGCCAGCAGCTCCTACGGGACTTTCCCTCCAGAGACCCAGTACTTC
.	TRBJ2-2	TRBV2	few	CASRGQITGELFF	TGTGCCAGCAGGGGCCAGATAACCGGGGAGCTGTTTTTT
.	TRBJ2-6	TRBV7-2	many	CASSLRSATGTGANVLTF	TGTGCCAGCAGCTTAAGGAGCGCTACAGGAACCGGGGCCAACGTCCTGACTTTC
TRBD1	TRBJ2-2	TRBV28	many	CASSGQGLGTGTGELFF	TGTGCCAGCAGCGGACAGGGTTTGGGGACGGGCACCGGGGAGCTGTTTTTT
.	TRBJ2-5	TRBV29-1	medium-sized	CSVGGIGETQYF	TGCAGCGTTGGGGGAATCGGAGAGACCCAGTACTTC
.	TRBJ2-1	TRBV6-6	.	CASSYSSTEQFF	TGTGCCAGCAGTTACTCTAGCACTGAGCAGTTCTTC
TRBD1	TRBJ2-5	TRBV9	.	CASSGTGYQETQYF	TGTGCCAGCAGTGGGACAGGGTACCAAGAGACCCAGTACTTC
.	TRBJ2-3	TRBV18	many	CASSLGGGTTDTQYF	TGTGCCAGCTCACTTGGCGGCGGAACCACAGATACGCAGTATTTT